This T cell receptor (beta chain) was recorded in a study of T cells in Graves' hyperthyroidism and ophthalmopathy. Details on this clonotype: The target antigen is unknown.

From RNA transcripts, TCR beta CDR3 regions were amplified. HTBI primers were used for first-round RT-PCR of the TCR CDR3. TCRdb recomputed calls from the multiplex PCR reads with MiXCR, one row per CDR3 protein. The data contain 550,000 to 600,000 distinct CDR3 sequences, around 46% of them seen just once; the ten biggest clones take up about 20%. Diagnostic decisions used clinical symptoms, serum thyroxine and TRAb, thyroid ultrasound and orbital computed tomography. With V trimmed by 3 bases and J by 11 bases, 14 bases remained unmatched. The CDR3 runs 16 residues. Per germline, CDR1 KGHDR and CDR2 SFDVKD. Study-wide results and caveats: Blood shared most expanded thyroid clonotypes above 0.001. Using 13 V-J features, a model discriminated ophthalmopathy from stable hyperthyroidism. It was a median approximately six months before onset that the model predicted ophthalmopathy.

The chain carries TRBV24-1 and TRBJ1-5; 8 nucleotides match TRBD1. Sequenced: peripheral blood or thyroid tissue (not recorded which). This TCR derives from an adult woman with Graves' disease, either hyperthyroidism or ophthalmopathy (not recorded which). CDR3 protein: CATSDPADRGRWAQHF. CDR3 bases: TGTGCCACCAGTGATCCCGCTGACAGGGGTCGATGGGCCCAGCATTTT.